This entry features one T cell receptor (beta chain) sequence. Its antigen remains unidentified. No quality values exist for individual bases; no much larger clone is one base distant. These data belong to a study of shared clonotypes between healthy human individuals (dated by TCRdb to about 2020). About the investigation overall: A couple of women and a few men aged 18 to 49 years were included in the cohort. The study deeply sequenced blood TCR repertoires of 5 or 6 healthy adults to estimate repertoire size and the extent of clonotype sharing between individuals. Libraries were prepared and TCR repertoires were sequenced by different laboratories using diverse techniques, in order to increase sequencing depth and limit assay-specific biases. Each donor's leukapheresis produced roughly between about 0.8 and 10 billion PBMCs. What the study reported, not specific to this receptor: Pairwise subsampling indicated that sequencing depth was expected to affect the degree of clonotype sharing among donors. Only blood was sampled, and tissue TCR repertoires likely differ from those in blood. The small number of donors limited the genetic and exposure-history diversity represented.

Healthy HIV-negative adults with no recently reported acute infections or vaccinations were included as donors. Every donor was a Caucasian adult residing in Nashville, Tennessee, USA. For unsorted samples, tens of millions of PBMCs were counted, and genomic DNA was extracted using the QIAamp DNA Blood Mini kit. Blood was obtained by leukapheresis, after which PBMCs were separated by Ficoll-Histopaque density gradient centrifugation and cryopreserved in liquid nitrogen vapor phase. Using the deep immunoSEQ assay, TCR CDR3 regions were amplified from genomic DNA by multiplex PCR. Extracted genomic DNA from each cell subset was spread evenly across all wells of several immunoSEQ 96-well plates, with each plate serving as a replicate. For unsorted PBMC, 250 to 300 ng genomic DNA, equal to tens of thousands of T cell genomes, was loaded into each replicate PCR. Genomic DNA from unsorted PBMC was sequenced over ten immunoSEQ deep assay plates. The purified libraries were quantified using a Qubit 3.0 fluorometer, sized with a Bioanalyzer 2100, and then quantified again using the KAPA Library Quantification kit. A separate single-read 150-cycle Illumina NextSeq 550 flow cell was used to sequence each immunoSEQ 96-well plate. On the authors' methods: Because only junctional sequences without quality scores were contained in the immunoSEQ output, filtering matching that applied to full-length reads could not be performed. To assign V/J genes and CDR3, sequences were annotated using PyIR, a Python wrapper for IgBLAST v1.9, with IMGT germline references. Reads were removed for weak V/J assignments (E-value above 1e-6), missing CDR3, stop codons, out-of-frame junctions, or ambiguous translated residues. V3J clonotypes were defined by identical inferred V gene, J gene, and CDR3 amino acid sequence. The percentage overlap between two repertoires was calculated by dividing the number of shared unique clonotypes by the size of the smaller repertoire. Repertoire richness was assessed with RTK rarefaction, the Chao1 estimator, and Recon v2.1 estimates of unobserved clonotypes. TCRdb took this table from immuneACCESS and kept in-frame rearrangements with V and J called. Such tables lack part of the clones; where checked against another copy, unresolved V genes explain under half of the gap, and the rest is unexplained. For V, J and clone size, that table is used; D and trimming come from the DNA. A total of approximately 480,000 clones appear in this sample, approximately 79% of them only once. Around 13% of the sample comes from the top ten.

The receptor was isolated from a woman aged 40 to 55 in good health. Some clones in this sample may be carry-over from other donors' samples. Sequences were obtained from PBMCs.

At the DNA level, the sequence is TGCGCCAGCAGCCAAGATCCTAACACCGGGGAGCTGTTTTTT. Translated, it gives CASSQDPNTGELFF. The sequence links TRBV4-1 to TRBJ2-2, with the D gene not clear enough to name. Cut back by 0 bases and 2 bases, the V and J ends lie 4 bases apart. CDR1 MGHRA and CDR2 YSYEKL were looked up in the germline V gene. From cysteine to phenylalanine, the CDR3 is 14 amino acids long. The DNA shown is the 42-base CDR3, in frame from base 1.